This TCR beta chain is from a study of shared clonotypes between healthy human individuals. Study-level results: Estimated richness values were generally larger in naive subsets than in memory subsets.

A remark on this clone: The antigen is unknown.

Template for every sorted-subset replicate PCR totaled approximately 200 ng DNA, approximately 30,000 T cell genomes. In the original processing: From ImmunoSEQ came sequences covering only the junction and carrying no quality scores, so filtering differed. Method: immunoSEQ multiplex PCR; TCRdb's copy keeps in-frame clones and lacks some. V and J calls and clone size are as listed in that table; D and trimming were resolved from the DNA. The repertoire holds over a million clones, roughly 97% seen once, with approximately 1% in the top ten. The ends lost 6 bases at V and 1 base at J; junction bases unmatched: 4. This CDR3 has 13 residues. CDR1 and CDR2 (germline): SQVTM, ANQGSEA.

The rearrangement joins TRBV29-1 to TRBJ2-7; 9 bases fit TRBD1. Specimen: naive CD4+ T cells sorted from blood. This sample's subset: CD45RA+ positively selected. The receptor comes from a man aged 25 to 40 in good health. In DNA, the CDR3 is TGCAGCGTCCGGGACAGGGATTCCTACGAGCAGTACTTC. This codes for CSVRDRDSYEQYF.